These 27 T cell receptor beta chains share one sample of origin, sequenced in a study of OX40 agonist ivuxolimab in advanced cancers. Method: immunoSEQ multiplex PCR; TCRdb's copy keeps in-frame clones and lacks some. Of some 79,000 clones in the sample, approximately 90% were seen once. The specimen was CD4+ or CD8+ T cells sorted from blood, collected in a trial of the OX40 agonist ivuxolimab. All receptors come from an adult with an advanced solid tumor such as melanoma, head and neck, liver or kidney cancer.

The chain uses TRBV6-5 and TRBJ2-5; TRBD2 might be the D (7 bases). CDR3 length: 16 residues. The germline V gene has CDR1 MNHEY and CDR2 SVGAGI. With 0 bases removed from V and 5 bases from J, the gap between germline ends came to 16 bases. CDR3 sequence: CASSYSIRGAKETQYF. CDR3 DNA sequence: TGTGCCAGCAGTTACTCGATCCGGGGGGCCAAGGAGACCCAGTACTTC.

This chain uses TRBV18 with TRBJ2-7; 13 bases map to TRBD2. CDR3 length equals 15 residues. Germline V lookup: CDR1 KGHSH, CDR2 LQKENI. V lost 6 bases to trimming and J lost 2 bases; unmatched junction nucleotides: 4. The CDR3 loop reads CASSSGLAGTYEQYF. For the CDR3, the DNA is TGTGCCAGCTCCTCGGGACTAGCGGGAACCTACGAGCAGTACTTC.

This chain joins TRBV19 and TRBJ2-2; no definite D call. The V gene lost 4 bases and the J gene lost 6 bases, with 9 bases spanning the gap. Germline V gene sequence: CDR1 LNHDA, CDR2 SQIVND (reference sequence). CDR3 size: 13 residues. This chain's CDR3 is CASSKWQSGELFF. In nucleotides, the CDR3 is TGTGCCAGTAGTAAGTGGCAGTCCGGGGAGCTGTTTTTT.

The genes are TRBV7-2 and TRBJ1-1; 7 bases fit TRBD1. Germline CDR1 SGHTA, CDR2 FQGNSA. V lost 8 bases to trimming and J lost 2 bases; unmatched junction nucleotides: 8. The CDR3 is 14 amino acids. CDR3 nucleotides: TGTGCCAGCTATGAGGACAGGCTTAACACTGAAGCTTTCTTT. This sequence encodes CASYEDRLNTEAFF.

The chain employs TRBV19 and TRBJ2-3, with D unclear. The germline gives CDR1 LNHDA, CDR2 SQIVND (reference sequence). V shed 3 bases and J shed 2 bases, with 15 bases lying between them. The CDR3 sequence is 16 residues long. The CDR3 nucleotides read TGTGCCAGTAGTATCAAACCGACCTTAAACACAGATACGCAGTATTTT. This sequence encodes CASSIKPTLNTDTQYF.

The chain uses TRBV29-1 and TRBJ1-4, with 9 bases fitting TRBD1. The CDR3 is 18 amino acids. V lost 4 bases, J lost 7 bases, and 19 bases stayed unmatched. Germline V lookup: CDR1 SQVTM, CDR2 ANQGSEA. Here the CDR3 reads CSVVGGPQGQGFGEKLFF. The CDR3 DNA reads as TGCAGCGTTGTCGGTGGACCCCAGGGACAGGGCTTTGGTGAAAAACTGTTTTTT.

This clone was seen just once. The V gene is TRBV29-1, the J gene TRBJ2-2; D is uncertain. The CDR3 contains 12 residues. Between the trimmed V and J ends, which lost 3 bases and 4 bases, there was a span of 6 bases. Per germline, CDR1 SQVTM and CDR2 ANQGSEA. Here the CDR3 reads CSVERTTGELFF. CDR3 bases: TGCAGCGTTGAGCGGACCACCGGGGAGCTGTTTTTT.

This chain uses TRBV5-1 with TRBJ2-7; D unclear. Germline-derived CDR1 and CDR2 are SGHRS and YFSETQ. This CDR3 has 16 amino acids. V was cut by 0 bases and J by 1 base, with 14 bases left in between. Here the CDR3 reads CASSLVSPPGSYEQYF. As DNA, the CDR3 is TGCGCCAGCAGCTTGGTTTCGCCGCCCGGATCCTACGAGCAGTACTTC.

This clone was picked up a small number of times. The chain links TRBV7-2 to TRBJ1-1; tentatively, D is TRBD1 (5 bases). V lost 4 bases, J lost 3 bases, and 12 bases lay in between. Germline V gene data show CDR1 as SGHTA and CDR2 as FQGNSA. This CDR3 contains 14 residues. CDR3 sequence (DNA): TGTGCCAGCAGCTCAGGGCGCACCCACACTGAAGCTTTCTTT. Its translation: CASSSGRTHTEAFF.

The chain is built from TRBV12-5 and TRBJ1-1, with TRBD1 as a possible D gene (5 bases). Germline values: CDR1 LGHNT, CDR2 FRNRAP. The CDR3 loop spans 12 amino acids. V shed 4 bases and J shed 7 bases, with 10 bases lying between them. The CDR3 DNA reads as TGTGCTAGTGGTTATAATGGGGGTGAAGCTTTCTTT. Translated: CASGYNGGEAFF.

The chain uses TRBV30 and TRBJ2-3, with 14 bases fitting TRBD2. The CDR3 covers 15 residues. Germline values: CDR1 GTSNPN, CDR2 SVGIG (reference sequence). J gave up 2 bases and V 5 bases, and 3 bases lay outside the gene matches. The CDR3 is CAWGLAGGLTDTQYF. CDR3 sequence (DNA): TGTGCCTGGGGACTAGCGGGAGGCCTCACAGATACGCAGTATTTT.

The chain has TRBV2 and TRBJ2-7; D is unresolved. The CDR3 extends over 13 amino acids. The V end was cut by 3 bases, the J end by 5 bases, with 11 bases between. Per the germline V gene, CDR1 is SNHLY and CDR2 is FYNNEI. The CDR3 coding sequence is TGTGCCAGCAGTGATCCGGGTTCCCACGAGCAGTACTTC. It yields the protein CASSDPGSHEQYF.

The CDR3 reads CASSAHRTSGRVGDYEQYF. In DNA form, the CDR3 reads TGCGCCAGCAGTGCCCATCGGACTAGCGGGAGGGTGGGAGACTACGAGCAGTACTTC. This chain links TRBV10-2 with TRBJ2-7, with TRBD2 matching 15 bases. CDR1 is WSHSY and CDR2 is SAAADI in the germline V gene. V dropped 4 bases and J dropped 3; count of bases not matched to a gene: 13. The CDR3 has 19 residues.

The V gene is TRBV27, the J gene TRBJ2-7; 8 nucleotides agree with TRBD1. V was clipped by 7 bases and J by 3 bases; unmatched bases: 11. This CDR3 is 15 amino acids long. From germline, CDR1 is MNHEY and CDR2 SMNVEV (reference sequence). DNA of the CDR3: TGTGCCAGCACACTAACCCAGGGGGCGGGCTACGAGCAGTACTTC. This sequence encodes CASTLTQGAGYEQYF.

The chain is built from TRBV9 and TRBJ2-2; TRBD1 matches 7 bases. V shed 2 bases and J 2 bases; nucleotides not matched to a gene: 3. CDR3 size: 15 residues. Germline loops: CDR1 SGDLS, CDR2 YYNGEE. The chain's CDR3 is CASSVTGLNTGELFF. The CDR3 nucleotides read TGTGCCAGCAGCGTGACAGGGCTTAACACCGGGGAGCTGTTTTTT. The full variable domain, completed using reference TRBV9 and TRBJ2-2, is DSGVTQTPKHLITATGQRVTLRCSPRSGDLSVYWYQQSLDQGLQFLIQYYNGEERAKGNILERFSAQQFPDLHSELNLSSLELGDSALYFCASSVTGLNTGELFFGEGSRLTVL.

The V gene is TRBV19, the J gene TRBJ1-5; 7 positions match TRBD1. In germline, CDR1 is LNHDA, CDR2 SQIVND (reference sequence). This CDR3 region has 14 residues. The junction had 3 bases not matched to a gene; V was cut back by 4 bases and J by 3 bases. Written as DNA, the CDR3 is TGTGCCAGTAGTAGCACAGGGGACAATCAGCCCCAGCATTTT. It is translated as CASSSTGDNQPQHF.

This sequence joins TRBV15 and TRBJ2-7, with D possibly being TRBD2 (5 bases). This CDR3 is built from 18 residues. Germline CDR1 reads LNHNV; CDR2 reads YYDKDF (reference sequence). V dropped 0 bases and J dropped 3 bases, with 21 bases sitting between them. CDR3 region: CATSRDLASPDFHYEQYF. CDR3 coding DNA: TGTGCCACCAGCAGAGATCTGGCAAGCCCGGACTTTCACTACGAGCAGTACTTC. The variable domain in full, completed from reference TRBV15 and TRBJ2-7, reads DAMVIQNPRYQVTQFGKPVTLSCSQTLNHNVMYWYQQKSSQAPKLLFHYYDKDFNNEADTPDNFQSRRPNTSFCFLDIRSPGLGDTAMYLCATSRDLASPDFHYEQYFGPGTRLTVT.

The chain uses TRBV18 and TRBJ2-7; TRBD1 agrees at 9 bases. Germline V gives CDR1 KGHSH, CDR2 LQKENI. The CDR3 spans 13 residues. With V trimmed by 5 bases and J by 5 bases, 4 bases remained unmatched. CDR3 nucleotides: TGTGCCAGCTCAGTACAGGGGGCGGACGAGCAGTACTTC. As protein: CASSVQGADEQYF. Looking up the rest from reference TRBV18 and TRBJ2-7 gives the full variable domain: NAGVMQNPRHLVRRRGQEARLRCSPMKGHSHVYWYRQLPEEGLKFMVYLQKENIIDESGMPKERFSAEFPKEGPSILRIQQVVRGDSAAYFCASSVQGADEQYFGPGTRLTVT.

The chain couples TRBV5-4 to TRBJ2-2; 10 nucleotides match TRBD1. After removal of 9 bases from V and 5 bases from J, the junction contained 10 bases not matched to a gene. CDR3 length: 15 residues. CDR1 and CDR2 from the germline V gene are SGHNT and YYREEE (reference sequence). CDR3 sequence reads: CATHLWTGGTGELFF. CDR3 nucleotide sequence: TGTGCCACCCATCTTTGGACAGGGGGGACCGGGGAGCTGTTTTTT. Using reference TRBV5-4 and TRBJ2-2 for the parts outside the CDR3, the full variable domain is ETGVTQSPTHLIKTRGQQVTLRCSSQSGHNTVSWYQQALGQGPQFIFQYYREEENGRGNFPPRFSGLQFPNYSSELNVNALELDDSALYLCATHLWTGGTGELFFGEGSRLTVL.

A few counts support this clone. This chain connects TRBV5-1 to TRBJ2-1, with 7 bases matching TRBD1. The CDR3 length is 14 residues. From germline, CDR1 is SGHRS and CDR2 YFSETQ. The J segment lost 3 bases and the V segment lost 2 bases, leaving 2 bases of the junction unmatched. CDR3 sequence: CASSLGQDYNEQFF. CDR3 nucleotides: TGCGCCAGCAGCTTAGGACAGGACTACAATGAGCAGTTCTTC. Complete variable domain (other parts from reference TRBV5-1 and TRBJ2-1): KAGVTQTPRYLIKTRGQQVTLSCSPISGHRSVSWYQQTPGQGLQFLFEYFSETQRNKGNFPGRFSGRQFSNSRSEMNVSTLELGDSALYLCASSLGQDYNEQFFGPGTRLTVL.

The gene calls are TRBV29-1 and TRBJ2-7; D remains unclear. The CDR3 is 14 amino acids. The germline V gene has CDR1 SQVTM and CDR2 ANQGSEA. Trimming took off 0 bases at V and 4 bases at J, with 13 bases between the two ends. The CDR3 reads CSVEEGLDPYEQYF. DNA for the CDR3: TGCAGCGTTGAAGAGGGTCTAGACCCATACGAGCAGTACTTC.

V and J are TRBV5-5 and TRBJ2-3; possibly TRBD1 for D (6 bases). With 1 base removed from V and 0 bases from J, the gap between germline ends came to 12 bases. Germline lookup yields CDR1 SGHKS and CDR2 YYEKEE (reference sequence). There are 16 residues in the CDR3. CDR3 region: CASSLRGQLSTDTQYF. The CDR3 bases are TGTGCCAGCAGCTTGCGTGGACAGCTAAGCACAGATACGCAGTATTTT.

The J gene is TRBJ2-2, the V gene TRBV7-2, with TRBD2 matching over 11 bases. The germline gives CDR1 SGHTA, CDR2 FQGNSA. This CDR3 contains 15 residues. V lost 1 base and J lost 6; bases outside the gene matches: 1. The CDR3 coding sequence is TGTGCCAGCAGCTTAGGTAGCGGGAGGGCCGGGGAGCTGTTTTTT. Translating gives CASSLGSGRAGELFF.

V is TRBV6-6 and J is TRBJ1-3, with 10 bases fitting TRBD1. This CDR3 is built from 14 residues. The V and J ends lost 2 bases and 7 bases, in that order; junction bases with no gene match: 2. The V gene's germline CDR1 is MNHNY and CDR2 SVGAGI (reference sequence). The CDR3 region is CASSYGDRGNTIYF. The CDR3 DNA reads TGTGCCAGCAGTTACGGGGACAGGGGTAACACCATATATTTT.

The J gene is TRBJ1-3, the V gene TRBV7-2; tentative D call: TRBD1 (5 bases). The CDR3 totals 14 residues. Looked up from germline, CDR1 is SGHTA and CDR2 is FQGNSA. Trimming took off 7 bases at V and 3 bases at J, with 13 bases between the two ends. CDR3 coding DNA: TGTGCCAGCACCCGGGGGGACCGTGGAAACACCATATATTTT. Translation gives CASTRGDRGNTIYF.

The rearrangement links TRBV10-1 to TRBJ2-3, with 8 bases aligning to TRBD2. This CDR3 comprises 15 residues. Germline values: CDR1 WNHNN, CDR2 SYGVQD (reference sequence). The junction had 4 bases not matched to a gene; V was cut back by 3 bases and J by 2 bases. The CDR3 region is CASSDGSGVTDTQYF. In DNA form, the CDR3 reads TGCGCCAGCAGTGATGGTAGCGGGGTCACAGATACGCAGTATTTT.

The chain is built from TRBV29-1 and TRBJ2-7; 15 positions agree with TRBD2. The junction had 4 bases not matched to a gene; V was cut back by 5 bases and J by 5 bases. Germline values: CDR1 SQVTM, CDR2 ANQGSEA. CDR3 length equals 14 residues. Written as DNA, the CDR3 is TGCAGCGTTCCCGGACTAGCGGGAGGGAACGAGCAGTACTTC. As protein: CSVPGLAGGNEQYF.